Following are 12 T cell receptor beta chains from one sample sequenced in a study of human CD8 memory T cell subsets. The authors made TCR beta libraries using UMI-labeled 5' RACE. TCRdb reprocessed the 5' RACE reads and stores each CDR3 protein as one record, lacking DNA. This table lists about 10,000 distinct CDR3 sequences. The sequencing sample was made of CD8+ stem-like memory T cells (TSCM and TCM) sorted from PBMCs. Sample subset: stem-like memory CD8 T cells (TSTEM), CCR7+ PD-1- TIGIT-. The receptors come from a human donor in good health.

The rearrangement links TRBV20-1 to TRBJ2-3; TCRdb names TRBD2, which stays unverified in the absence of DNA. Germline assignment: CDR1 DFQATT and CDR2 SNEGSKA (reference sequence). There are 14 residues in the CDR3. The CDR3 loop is CSARVSGVSDTQYF.

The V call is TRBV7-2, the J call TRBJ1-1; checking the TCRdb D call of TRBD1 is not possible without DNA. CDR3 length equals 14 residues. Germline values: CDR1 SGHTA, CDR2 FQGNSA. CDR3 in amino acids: CASSSRTGGTEAFF. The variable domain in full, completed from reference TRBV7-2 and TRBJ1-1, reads GAGVSQSPSNKVTEKGKDVELRCDPISGHTALYWYRQSLGQGLEFLIYFQGNSAPDKSGLPSDRFSAERTGGSVSTLTIQRTQQEDSAVYLCASSSRTGGTEAFFGQGTRLTVV.

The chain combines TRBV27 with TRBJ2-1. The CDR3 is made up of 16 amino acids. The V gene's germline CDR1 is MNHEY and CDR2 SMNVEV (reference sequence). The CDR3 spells CASSLLVGRSYNEQFF.

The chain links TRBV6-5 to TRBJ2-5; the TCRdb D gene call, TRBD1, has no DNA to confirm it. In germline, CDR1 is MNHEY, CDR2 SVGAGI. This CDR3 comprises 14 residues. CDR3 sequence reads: CASSSDPGSRTQYF.

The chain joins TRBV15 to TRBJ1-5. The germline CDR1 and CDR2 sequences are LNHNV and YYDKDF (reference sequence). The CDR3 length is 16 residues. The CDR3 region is CATSGGTASEEGPQHF.

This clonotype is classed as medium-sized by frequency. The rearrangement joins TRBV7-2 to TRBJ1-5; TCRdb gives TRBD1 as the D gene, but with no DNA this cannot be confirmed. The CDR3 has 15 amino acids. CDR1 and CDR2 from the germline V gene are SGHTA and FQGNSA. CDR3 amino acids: CASSLGPFGDQPQHF.

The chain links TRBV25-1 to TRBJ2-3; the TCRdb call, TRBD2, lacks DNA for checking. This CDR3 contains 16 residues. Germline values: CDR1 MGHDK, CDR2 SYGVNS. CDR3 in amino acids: CASTQTGGTSADTQYF.

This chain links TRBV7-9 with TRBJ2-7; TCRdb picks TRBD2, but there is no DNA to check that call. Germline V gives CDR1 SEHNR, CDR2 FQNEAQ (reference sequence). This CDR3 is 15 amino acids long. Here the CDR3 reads CATQNQRGASVEQYF.

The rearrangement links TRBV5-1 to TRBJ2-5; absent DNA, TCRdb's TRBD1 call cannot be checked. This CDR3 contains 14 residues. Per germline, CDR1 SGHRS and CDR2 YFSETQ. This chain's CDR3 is CASSIGTGQETQYF.

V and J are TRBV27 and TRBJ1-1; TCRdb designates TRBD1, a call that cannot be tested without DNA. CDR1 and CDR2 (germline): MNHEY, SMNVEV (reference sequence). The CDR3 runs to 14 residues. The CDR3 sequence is CASREGQGYSEAFF.

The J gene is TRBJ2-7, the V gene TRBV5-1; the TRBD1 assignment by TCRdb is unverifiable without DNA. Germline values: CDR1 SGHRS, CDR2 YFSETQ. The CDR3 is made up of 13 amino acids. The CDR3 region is CASYRDRGREQYF. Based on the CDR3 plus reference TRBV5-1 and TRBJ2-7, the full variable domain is KAGVTQTPRYLIKTRGQQVTLSCSPISGHRSVSWYQQTPGQGLQFLFEYFSETQRNKGNFPGRFSGRQFSNSRSEMNVSTLELGDSALYLCASYRDRGREQYFGPGTRLTVT.

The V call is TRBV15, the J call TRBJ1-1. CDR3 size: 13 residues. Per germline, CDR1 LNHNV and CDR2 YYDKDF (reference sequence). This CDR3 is CATGSGRRTEAFF.